This TCR beta chain was recovered during a study of breast tumors, draining lymph nodes, adjacent tissues. CDR3 length: 13 residues. The germline V gene encodes CDR1 MNHEY and CDR2 SVGAGI. The germline V and J ends were trimmed by 4 bases and 5 bases, with 10 bases remaining between them. TCRdb re-called the multiplex PCR reads with MiXCR, one entry per CDR3 protein. The sample lists 150,000 to 200,000 distinct CDR3 sequences; around 35% were seen once. This clonotype showed up many times. Axillary draining lymph nodes of breast cancer patients supplied the node samples. The genes are TRBV6-5 and TRBJ2-3; D perhaps matches TRBD2 (6 bases). Sequencing input: axillary lymph node tissue. This TCR was recovered from a female donor with breast cancer. Some clones in this sample may be carry-over from other donors' samples. The CDR3 loop reads CASSWRGEDTQYF. In DNA form, the CDR3 reads TGTGCCAGCAGTTGGCGGGGAGAAGATACGCAGTATTTT.